The T cell receptor (beta chain) described here comes from a study of molecular identifiers for immune sequencing clone quantification. General study results and limits: Shared barcodes on identical TCR molecules could underestimate the sizes of highly expanded clones. Clones above 20 RNA copies held over 99% of effector molecules, under 1% in naive cells.

Sorting isolated naive CD8 T cells as CD8+CD4-CCR7+CD45RA+ events. There are many counts of this clonotype. Antigen: not known. Each CDR3 protein is one row after TCRdb ran MiXCR on the PCR reads. The sample holds about 640,000 distinct CDR3 sequences, approximately 20% seen once. V was cut by 2 bases and J by 5 bases, with 7 bases left in between. Germline loops: CDR1 ENHRY, CDR2 SYGVKD. The CDR3 is made up of 12 amino acids. This rearrangement joins TRBV10-3 to TRBJ2-7; D not resolved. Source material: naive CD8+ T cells from blood, with Jurkat cell RNA spiked in. The subset was: FACS-sorted CD8+CD4-CCR7+CD45RA+ naive T cells. The TCR sequence derives from a human donor in good health. Some libraries in this study had Jurkat cell RNA spiked in. The CDR3 sequence: CAISERKDEQYF. DNA for the CDR3: TGTGCCATCAGTGAGCGGAAAGACGAGCAGTACTTC.